Listed below are T cell receptor beta chains from one sample, sequenced in a study of T-cell reconstitution after alpha-beta-depleted transplantation in children. TCRdb called the PCR reads again in MiXCR, with one record for every CDR3 protein. This sample has about 200,000 distinct CDR3 sequences, with just under 6.5% found just once. The sample consisted of PBMCs, taken before TCRalphabeta/CD19-depleted stem cell transplant. These receptors all come from a girl under two years old with combined immunodeficiency, due to receive a stem cell transplant. The CDR3 runs from the conserved cysteine through the conserved F or W. The D gene is left open where the match is weak. Clone size is stated in some rows and not others, as once, few, many or a class when expanded.

d_call j_call v_call clone_size cdr3_nt cdr3_aa
TRBD1 TRBJ1-2 TRBV24-1 many TGTGCCACGAGGGACAGGGGGTTTGGCTACACCTTC CATRDRGFGYTF
TRBD1 TRBJ1-5 TRBV6-2/TRBV6-3 few TGTGCCAGCAGCGCGCGGGACAGAACAATTCAGCCCCAGCATTTT CASSARDRTIQPQHF
NA TRBJ2-1 TRBV7-7 many TGTGCTAGCAGCTTAGTCCCCCCCGTGGATGAGCAGTTCTTC CASSLVPPVDEQFF
TRBD1 TRBJ1-2 TRBV27 many TGTGCCAGCAGTTTATCGCCCCCCTGGGACAGGGGGTTGCTAAACTATGGCTACACCTTC CASSLSPPWDRGLLNYGYTF
NA TRBJ2-1 TRBV28 many TGTGCCAGCAGTTTAGCGGGAAGGTCCTCCTACAATGAGCAGTTCTTC CASSLAGRSSYNEQFF
NA TRBJ2-3 TRBV7-9 many TGTGCCAGCAGCTTAGGGCGAGCAGATACGCAGTATTTT CASSLGRADTQYF
NA TRBJ1-6 TRBV2 many TGTGCCAGCAGGGAGAGCTCCTATAATTCACCCCTCCACTTT CASRESSYNSPLHF
NA TRBJ2-7 TRBV9 many TGTGCCAGCAGCGTAGGAACAGATCTCTACGAGCAGTACTTC CASSVGTDLYEQYF
TRBD2 TRBJ2-1 TRBV29-1 many TGCAGCGCCCCTTCTAGCGGAAGCTCCTACAATGAGCAGTTCTTC CSAPSSGSSYNEQFF
NA TRBJ1-2 TRBV4-3 NA TGCGCCAGCAGCCCAACTGAGGCGGACTTACATGGCTACACCTTC CASSPTEADLHGYTF
TRBD2 TRBJ2-1 TRBV7-3 many TGTGCCAGCAGCTTACATTCTAGCGGGGTGCGTGAGCAGTTCTTC CASSLHSSGVREQFF
NA TRBJ2-7 TRBV5-6 many TGTGCCAGCAGCTTGGGGCTACAGGAGACTTACGAGCAGTACTTC CASSLGLQETYEQYF
NA TRBJ2-1 TRBV12-3/TRBV12-4 many TGTGCCAGCAGTGGGGGATACAATGAGCAGTTCTTC CASSGGYNEQFF
NA TRBJ1-6 TRBV3-1 many TGTGCCAGCAGCCCGGAGAGCTATAATTCACCCCTCCACTTT CASSPESYNSPLHF
NA TRBJ1-2 TRBV12-3/TRBV12-4 many TGTGCCAGCAGTTTGCAGGGGCTCATCTATGGCTACACCTTC CASSLQGLIYGYTF
TRBD1 TRBJ2-7 TRBV28 many TGTGCCCTTTCCGGGGACAGGCTGTACGAGCAGTACTTC CALSGDRLYEQYF
NA TRBJ2-7 TRBV27 many TGTGCCAGCAGTTTAAGGGGTCTTAGCTCCTACGAGCAGTACTTC CASSLRGLSSYEQYF
NA TRBJ2-3 TRBV24-1 many TGTGCCACCAGTGCCCCTGAAGCAGATACGCAGTATTTT CATSAPEADTQYF
NA TRBJ2-7 TRBV7-9 many TGTGCCAGCACCTACGGATCAGACTCCTACGAGCAGTACTTC CASTYGSDSYEQYF
NA TRBJ2-7 TRBV28 many TGTGCCAGCAGTTTAATTTCGGCAGGTGACTCCTACGAGCAGTACTTC CASSLISAGDSYEQYF
NA TRBJ1-1 TRBV4-2 many TGTGCCAGCAGCCAAGGTCGGGACCCGATGAGCGCTGAAGCTTTCTTT CASSQGRDPMSAEAFF
TRBD2 TRBJ2-1 TRBV7-2 few TGTGCCAGCGGACTAGCGGCCTACAATGAGCAGTTCTTC CASGLAAYNEQFF
NA TRBJ1-1 TRBV5-8 many TGTGCCAGCAGCTTGGCCGGGGGCCAGGTGAACACTGAAGCTTTCTTT CASSLAGGQVNTEAFF
TRBD2 TRBJ2-1 TRBV28 many TGTGCCAGCAGTTTTGGACTAGCGGGAGAAAAATTCTTC CASSFGLAGEKFF
NA TRBJ1-1 TRBV10-3 many TGTGCCATCAGTGAATCGAGGGGGACTGAAGCTTTCTTT CAISESRGTEAFF
NA TRBJ1-6 TRBV7-2 few TGTGCCAGCAGCTTCGGGGGTTGGTCACCCCTCCACTTT CASSFGGWSPLHF
NA TRBJ2-4 TRBV20-1 many TGCAGTGCTGCCGACAGGACCCAAAACATTCAGTACTTC CSAADRTQNIQYF
NA TRBJ2-1 TRBV9 few TGTGCCAGCAGCGCCAACCGGGACAATGAGCAGTTCTTC CASSANRDNEQFF
NA TRBJ2-5 TRBV18 many TGTGCCAGCTCAAGACAGGTCCAAGAGACCCAGTACTTC CASSRQVQETQYF
TRBD1 TRBJ2-7 TRBV9 many TGTGCCAGCAGCGCGGAGAGGGGGGACAGGGGCTACGAGCAGTACTTC CASSAERGDRGYEQYF
NA TRBJ2-7 TRBV7-9 many TGTGCCAGCAGCTTATCCCCCCCCTACGAGCAGTACTTC CASSLSPPYEQYF
NA TRBJ1-4 TRBV15 few TGTGCCACCAGCAGAGCCGGGGGAAGGGAAAAACTGTTTTTT CATSRAGGREKLFF
TRBD1 TRBJ2-1 TRBV10-3 NA TGTGCCAGCACCCCAGGGGGCCGTTTGCCCCACCCAGCCTACAATGAGCAGTTCTTC CASTPGGRLPHPAYNEQFF
NA TRBJ2-5 TRBV7-9 NA TGTGCCAGCAGCCCAGAGGGGGGAGACGAGACCCAGTACTTC CASSPEGGDETQYF
TRBD1 TRBJ2-7 TRBV7-9 many TGTGCCAGCAAGGGGGCCACCTACGAGCAGTACTTC CASKGATYEQYF
TRBD2 TRBJ2-1 TRBV7-3 many TGTGCCAGTGGGATCGGCGGGAGCTCCTACAATGAGCAGTTCTTC CASGIGGSSYNEQFF
TRBD1 TRBJ2-3 TRBV20-1 many TGCAGTGCTCCCCGGGACAGAGAACTAGATACGCAGTATTTT CSAPRDRELDTQYF
NA TRBJ2-7 TRBV3-1 many TGTGCCAGCAGCCAATTTTCGCCAGACGAGCAGTACTTC CASSQFSPDEQYF
NA TRBJ2-6 TRBV29-1 many TGCAGCGTTATGATCTCTGGGGCCAACGTCCTGACTTTC CSVMISGANVLTF
TRBD2 TRBJ2-1 TRBV6-1 NA TGTGCCAGCAAGTCCGCTGGCGGGAGCCCCCCGTACAATGAGCAGTTCTTC CASKSAGGSPPYNEQFF
NA TRBJ2-7 TRBV7-9 many TGTGCCAGCAGCCAACACCACTACGAGCAGTACTTC CASSQHHYEQYF
TRBD2 TRBJ2-3 TRBV7-9 few TGTGCCAGCAGCGCGGGACTAGCGGAGCCCGGCACAGATACGCAGTATTTT CASSAGLAEPGTDTQYF
TRBD1 TRBJ1-6 TRBV7-9 many TGTGCCAGCAGCCTTGACAGGGTGGTGAATTCACCCCTCCACTTT CASSLDRVVNSPLHF
NA TRBJ2-7 TRBV29-1 many TGCAGCGTTGACTTTCCGGGACACCCCTACGAGCAGTACTTC CSVDFPGHPYEQYF
NA TRBJ2-5 TRBV3-1 many TGTGCCAGCAGCCAAGTCGGGGGACAAGAGACCCAGTACTTC CASSQVGGQETQYF
TRBD1 TRBJ2-3 TRBV28 many TGTGCCAGCAGTCGGGACAGAGATACGCAGTATTTT CASSRDRDTQYF
TRBD1 TRBJ2-7 TRBV29-1 many TGCAGCGTCGGACGAGGGGACAGCTCCTACGAGCAGTACTTC CSVGRGDSSYEQYF
NA TRBJ2-1 TRBV29-1 many TGCAGCGTTGAGTCAACAGTACTCTACAATGAGCAGTTCTTC CSVESTVLYNEQFF
TRBD2 TRBJ2-7 TRBV20-1 many TGCAGTGCTAGAGACATTCTTGGGGGGGCCTACGAGCAGTACTTC CSARDILGGAYEQYF
NA TRBJ2-3 TRBV29-1 many TGCAGCGTTGTGTGGGTCTTCAGCCTACAGTATTTT CSVVWVFSLQYF
NA TRBJ2-2 TRBV20-1 NA TGCAGTGCTAGAGATGAGGTCACCGGGGAGCTGTTTTTT CSARDEVTGELFF
NA TRBJ2-7 TRBV4-2 many TGTGCCAGCAGCCAAGAGGTGGGACTTGCCTCCTACGAGCAGTACTTC CASSQEVGLASYEQYF
NA TRBJ2-4 TRBV28 many TGTGCCAGCAGTTTCCAGGGCAGGGATGACATTCAGTACTTC CASSFQGRDDIQYF
NA TRBJ1-2 TRBV12-3/TRBV12-4 many TGTGCCAGCAGTTTGTGGCCCTTAAACTATGGCTACACCTTC CASSLWPLNYGYTF
NA TRBJ2-3 TRBV20-1 many TGCAGTGCTGGTTCAGGCGGGGTGGGGGATACGCAGTATTTT CSAGSGGVGDTQYF
NA TRBJ2-1 TRBV3-1 many TGTGCCAGCAGCTCCTGGCGGGTAGATGAGCAGTTCTTC CASSSWRVDEQFF
NA TRBJ2-1 TRBV4-2 many TGTGCCAGCAGCCAAAGTTCTAGCGAGGCCTACAATGAGCAGTTCTTC CASSQSSSEAYNEQFF
NA TRBJ2-1 TRBV4-1 once TGCGCCAGCAGCCAAGGCTCCGACAATGAGCAGTTCTTC CASSQGSDNEQFF
TRBD2 TRBJ2-1 TRBV7-3 many TGTGCCAGCAGCTTATTCGGGGGGGCTGAAGATGAGCAGTTCTTC CASSLFGGAEDEQFF